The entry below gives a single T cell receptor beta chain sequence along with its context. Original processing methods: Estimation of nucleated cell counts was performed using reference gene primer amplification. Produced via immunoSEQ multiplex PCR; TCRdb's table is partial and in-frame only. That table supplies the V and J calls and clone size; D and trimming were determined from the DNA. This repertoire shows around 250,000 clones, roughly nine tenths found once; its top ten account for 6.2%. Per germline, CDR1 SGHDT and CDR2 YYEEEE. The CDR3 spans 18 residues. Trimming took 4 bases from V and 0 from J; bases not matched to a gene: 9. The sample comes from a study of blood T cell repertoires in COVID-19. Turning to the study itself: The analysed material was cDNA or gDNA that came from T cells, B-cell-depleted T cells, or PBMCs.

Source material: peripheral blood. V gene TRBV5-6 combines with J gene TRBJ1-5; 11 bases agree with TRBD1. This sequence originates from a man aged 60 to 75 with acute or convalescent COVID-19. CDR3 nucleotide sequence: TGTGCCAGCAGCCAGAGGACAGGGGGCTCCAATAGCAATCAGCCCCAGCATTTT. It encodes CASSQRTGGSNSNQPQHF.